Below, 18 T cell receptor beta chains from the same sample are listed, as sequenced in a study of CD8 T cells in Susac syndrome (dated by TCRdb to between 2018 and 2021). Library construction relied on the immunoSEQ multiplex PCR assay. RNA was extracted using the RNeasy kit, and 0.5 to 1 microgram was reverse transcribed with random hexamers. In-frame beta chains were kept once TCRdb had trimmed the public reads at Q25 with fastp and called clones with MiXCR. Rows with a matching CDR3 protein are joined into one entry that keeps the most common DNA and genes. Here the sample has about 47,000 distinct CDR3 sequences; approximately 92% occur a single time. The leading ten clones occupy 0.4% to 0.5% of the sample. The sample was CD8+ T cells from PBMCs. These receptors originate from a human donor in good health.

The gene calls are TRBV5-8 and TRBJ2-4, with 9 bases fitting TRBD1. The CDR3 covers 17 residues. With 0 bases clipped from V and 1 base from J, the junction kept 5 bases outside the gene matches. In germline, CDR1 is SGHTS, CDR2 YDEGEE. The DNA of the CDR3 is TGTGCCAGCAGCTTGGCCGGACAGGGGTACGCCAAAAACATTCAGTACTTC. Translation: CASSLAGQGYAKNIQYF.

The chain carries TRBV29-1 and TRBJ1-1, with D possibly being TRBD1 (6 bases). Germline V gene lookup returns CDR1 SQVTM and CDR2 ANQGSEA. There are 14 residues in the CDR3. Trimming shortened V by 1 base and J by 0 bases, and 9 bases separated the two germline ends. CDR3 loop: CSVEGRGMNTEAFF. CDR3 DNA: TGCAGCGTTGAAGGTAGGGGGATGAACACTGAAGCTTTCTTT.

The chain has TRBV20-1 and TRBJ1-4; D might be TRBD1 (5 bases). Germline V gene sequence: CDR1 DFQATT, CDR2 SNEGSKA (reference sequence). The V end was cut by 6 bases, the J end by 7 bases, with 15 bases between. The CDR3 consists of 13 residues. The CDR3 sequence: CSARPGGTEKLFF. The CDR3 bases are TGCAGTGCCCGCCCGGGCGGGACTGAAAAACTGTTTTTT.

CDR3: CAIREPGQGDYGYTF. The CDR3 DNA reads as TGTGCCATCAGGGAACCGGGACAGGGGGACTATGGCTACACCTTC. The rearrangement joins TRBV10-3 to TRBJ1-2; 11 nucleotides line up with TRBD1. V trimming: 6 bases; J trimming: 3 bases; junction bases outside the gene matches: 6. This CDR3 spans 15 amino acids. The germline gives CDR1 ENHRY, CDR2 SYGVKD.

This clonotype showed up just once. The CDR3 loop is CSAREGLAGVEQFF. CDR3 nucleotide sequence: TGCAGTGCTAGAGAGGGTCTAGCGGGAGTGGAGCAGTTCTTC. This chain connects TRBV20-1 to TRBJ2-1; TRBD2 matches at 10 bases. Germline assignment: CDR1 DFQATT and CDR2 SNEGSKA (reference sequence). Germline trimming cut 0 bases from V and 10 bases from J; bases unmatched to any gene: 6. This CDR3 is built from 14 residues.

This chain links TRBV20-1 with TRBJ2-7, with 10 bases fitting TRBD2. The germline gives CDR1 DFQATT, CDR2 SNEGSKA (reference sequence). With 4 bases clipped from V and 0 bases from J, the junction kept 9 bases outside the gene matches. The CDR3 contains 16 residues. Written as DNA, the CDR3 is TGCAGTGCTACTGGACTAGCGGCCCGTAGCTCCTACGAGCAGTACTTC. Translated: CSATGLAARSSYEQYF.

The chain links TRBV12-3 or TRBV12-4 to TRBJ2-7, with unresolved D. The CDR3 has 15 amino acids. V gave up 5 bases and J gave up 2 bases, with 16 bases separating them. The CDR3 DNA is TGTGCCAGCAGTCCCCGGGTAGGCGGTACCTACGAGCAGTACTTC. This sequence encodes CASSPRVGGTYEQYF.

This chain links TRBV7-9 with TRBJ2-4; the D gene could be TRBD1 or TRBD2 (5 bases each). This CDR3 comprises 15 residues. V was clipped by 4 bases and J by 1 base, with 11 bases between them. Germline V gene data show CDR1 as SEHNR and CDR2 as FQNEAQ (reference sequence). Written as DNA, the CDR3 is TGTGCCAGCAGCTCGTCAGAGGGGGCCAAAAACATTCAGTACTTC. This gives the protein CASSSSEGAKNIQYF. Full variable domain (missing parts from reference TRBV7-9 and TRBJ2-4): DTGVSQNPRHKITKRGQNVTFRCDPISEHNRLYWYRQTLGQGPEFLTYFQNEAQLEKSRLLSDRFSAERPKGSFSTLEIQRTEQGDSAMYLCASSSSEGAKNIQYFGAGTRLSVL.

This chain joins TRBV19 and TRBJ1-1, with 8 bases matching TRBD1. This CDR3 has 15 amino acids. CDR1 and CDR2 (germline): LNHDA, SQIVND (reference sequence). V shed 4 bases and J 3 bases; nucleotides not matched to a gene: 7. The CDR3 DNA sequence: TGTGCCAGTAGTACGTCCGACAGGGGTGACACTGAAGCTTTCTTT. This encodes CASSTSDRGDTEAFF. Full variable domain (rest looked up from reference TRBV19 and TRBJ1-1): DGGITQSPKYLFRKEGQNVTLSCEQNLNHDAMYWYRQDPGQGLRLIYYSQIVNDFQKGDIAEGYSVSREKKESFPLTVTSAQKNPTAFYLCASSTSDRGDTEAFFGQGTRLTVV.

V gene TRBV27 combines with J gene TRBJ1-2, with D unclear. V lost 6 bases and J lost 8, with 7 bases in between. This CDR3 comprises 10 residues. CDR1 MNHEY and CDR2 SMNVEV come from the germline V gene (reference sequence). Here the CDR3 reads CASRGNGYTF. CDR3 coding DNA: TGTGCCAGCAGGGGGAACGGCTACACCTTC.

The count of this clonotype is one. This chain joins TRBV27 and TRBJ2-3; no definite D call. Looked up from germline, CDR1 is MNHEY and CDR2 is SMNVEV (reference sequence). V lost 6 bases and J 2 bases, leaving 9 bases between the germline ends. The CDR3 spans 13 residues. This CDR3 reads CASSYKPTDTQYF. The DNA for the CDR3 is TGTGCCAGCAGCTACAAACCCACAGATACGCAGTATTTT.

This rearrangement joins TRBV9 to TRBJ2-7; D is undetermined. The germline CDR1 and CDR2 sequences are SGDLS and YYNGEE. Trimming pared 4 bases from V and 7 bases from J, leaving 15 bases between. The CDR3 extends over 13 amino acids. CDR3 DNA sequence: TGTGCCAGCAGCTTGGGAATTTCTGGGGAGCAGTACTTC. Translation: CASSLGISGEQYF. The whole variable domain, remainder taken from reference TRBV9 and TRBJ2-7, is DSGVTQTPKHLITATGQRVTLRCSPRSGDLSVYWYQQSLDQGLQFLIQYYNGEERAKGNILERFSAQQFPDLHSELNLSSLELGDSALYFCASSLGISGEQYFGPGTRLTVT.

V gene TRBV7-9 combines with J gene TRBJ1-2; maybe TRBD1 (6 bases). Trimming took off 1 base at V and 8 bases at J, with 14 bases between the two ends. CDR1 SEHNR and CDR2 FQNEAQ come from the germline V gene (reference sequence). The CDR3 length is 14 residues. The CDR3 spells CASSLEDSPGGYTF. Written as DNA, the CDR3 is TGTGCCAGCAGCTTAGAGGACAGCCCGGGAGGCTACACCTTC.

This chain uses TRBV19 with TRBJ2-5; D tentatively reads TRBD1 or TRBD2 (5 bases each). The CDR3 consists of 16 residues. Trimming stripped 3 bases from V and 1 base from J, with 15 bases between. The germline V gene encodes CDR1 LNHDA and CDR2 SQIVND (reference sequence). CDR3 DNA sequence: TGTGCCAGTAGTATTTACAACTGGGACCCCCAAGAGACCCAGTACTTC. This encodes CASSIYNWDPQETQYF.

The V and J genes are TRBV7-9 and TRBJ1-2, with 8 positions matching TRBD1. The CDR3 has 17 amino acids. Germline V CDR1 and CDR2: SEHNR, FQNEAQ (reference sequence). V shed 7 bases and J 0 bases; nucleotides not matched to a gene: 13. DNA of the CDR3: TGTGCCAGCACTTTTACTGCCAGGGGGCATCCTAACTATGGCTACACCTTC. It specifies CASTFTARGHPNYGYTF.

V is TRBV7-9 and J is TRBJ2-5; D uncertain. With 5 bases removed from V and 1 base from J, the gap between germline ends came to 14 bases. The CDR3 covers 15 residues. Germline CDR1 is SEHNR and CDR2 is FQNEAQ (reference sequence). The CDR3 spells CASSLQHTVQETQYF. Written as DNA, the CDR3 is TGTGCCAGCAGCCTTCAACATACGGTCCAAGAGACCCAGTACTTC.

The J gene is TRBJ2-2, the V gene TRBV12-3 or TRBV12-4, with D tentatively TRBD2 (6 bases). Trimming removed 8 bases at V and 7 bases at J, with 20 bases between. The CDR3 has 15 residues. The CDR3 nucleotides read TGTGCCAGCCGAGCGGGCGGAGGGCCTGTCGGGGAGCTGTTTTTT. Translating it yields CASRAGGGPVGELFF.

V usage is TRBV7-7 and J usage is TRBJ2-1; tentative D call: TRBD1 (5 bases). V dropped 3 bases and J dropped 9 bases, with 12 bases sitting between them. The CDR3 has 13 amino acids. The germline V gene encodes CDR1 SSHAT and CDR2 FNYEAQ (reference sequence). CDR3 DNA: TGTGCCAGCAGCTTGGCCAAAAGGGGTGAGCAGTTCTTC. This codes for CASSLAKRGEQFF.